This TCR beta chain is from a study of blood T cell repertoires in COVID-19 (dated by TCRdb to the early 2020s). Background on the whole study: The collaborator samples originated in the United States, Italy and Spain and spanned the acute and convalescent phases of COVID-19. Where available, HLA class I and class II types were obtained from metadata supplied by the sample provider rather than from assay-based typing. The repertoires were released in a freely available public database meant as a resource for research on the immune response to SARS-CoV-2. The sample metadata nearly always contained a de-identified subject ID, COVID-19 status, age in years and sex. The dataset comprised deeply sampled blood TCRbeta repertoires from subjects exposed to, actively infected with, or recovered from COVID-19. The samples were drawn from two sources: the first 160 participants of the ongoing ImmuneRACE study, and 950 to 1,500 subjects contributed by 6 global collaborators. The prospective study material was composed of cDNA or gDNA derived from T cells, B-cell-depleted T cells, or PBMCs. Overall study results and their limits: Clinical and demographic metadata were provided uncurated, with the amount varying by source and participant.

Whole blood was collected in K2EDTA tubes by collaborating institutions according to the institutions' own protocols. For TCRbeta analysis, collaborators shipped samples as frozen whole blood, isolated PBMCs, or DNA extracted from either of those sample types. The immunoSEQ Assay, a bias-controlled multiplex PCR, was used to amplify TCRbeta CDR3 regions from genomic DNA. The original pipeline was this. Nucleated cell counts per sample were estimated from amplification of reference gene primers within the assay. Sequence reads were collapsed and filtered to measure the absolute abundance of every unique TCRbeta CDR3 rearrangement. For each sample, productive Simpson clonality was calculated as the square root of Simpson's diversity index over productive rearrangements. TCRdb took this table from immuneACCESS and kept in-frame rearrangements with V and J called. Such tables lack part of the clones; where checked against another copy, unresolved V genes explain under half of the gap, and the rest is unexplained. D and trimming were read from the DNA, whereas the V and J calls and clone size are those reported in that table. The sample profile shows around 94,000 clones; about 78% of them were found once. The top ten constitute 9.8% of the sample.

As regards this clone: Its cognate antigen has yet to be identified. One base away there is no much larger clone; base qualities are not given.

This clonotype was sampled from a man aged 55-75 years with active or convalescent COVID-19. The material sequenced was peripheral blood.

Read as DNA, the sequence is TGCAGCGTCCTCGGGGGGGGAGGCAATCAGCCCCAGCATTTT. Its amino acids are CSVLGGGGNQPQHF. In this chain, TRBV29-1 is recombined with TRBJ1-5, with TRBD1 tentatively as D gene (5 bases match). Trimming at the junction amounts to 6 bases on V and 2 bases on J, and the germline ends lie 14 bases apart. CDR1 SQVTM and CDR2 ANQGSEA are derived from the germline V gene. The CDR3 numbers 14 residues from cysteine through phenylalanine. The read is trimmed to its CDR3 DNA, 42 bases read in frame from base 1.